The 16 T cell receptor beta chains reported below all come from one sample, sequenced in a study of blood T cells in healthy people across ages. Primed by a sample-barcoded 5' primer and a J-beta primer mix, a second PCR proceeded for about 6 to 12 cycles. MiXCR was run by TCRdb on the 5' RACE reads, yielding one entry per CDR3 protein. The repertoire holds approximately 780,000 distinct CDR3 sequences, with roughly 25% as singletons. The same sample was also studied in work on T cells of mothers and their children.

Specimen: blood. The receptors here all came from a boy younger than 18 in good health.

This clonotype has just a few counts. This chain joins TRBV19 and TRBJ2-1, with D possibly TRBD2 on 5 matching bases. CDR1 and CDR2 (germline): LNHDA, SQIVND (reference sequence). CDR3 length: 17 amino acids. V lost 3 bases to trimming and J lost 6 bases, with 21 bases between them. The CDR3 DNA sequence: TGTGCCAGTAGTATGAGGGTAATGGCAGGTATCCGCAATGAGCAGTTCTTC. Its protein product is CASSMRVMAGIRNEQFF.

The chain couples TRBV6-5 to TRBJ2-7, with TRBD1 as a possible D gene (6 bases). The V and J ends lost 3 bases and 3 bases respectively, with 15 bases between them. Germline V lookup: CDR1 MNHEY, CDR2 SVGAGI. The CDR3 covers 15 residues. The CDR3: CASSYQQGGIYEQYF. In DNA form, the CDR3 reads TGTGCCAGCAGTTATCAACAGGGTGGGATCTACGAGCAGTACTTC.

The chain joins TRBV12-3 or TRBV12-4 to TRBJ2-3, with D hard to call. Trimming removed 4 bases at V and 4 bases at J, with 12 bases between. CDR3 length equals 14 residues. Here the CDR3 DNA reads TGTGCCAGCAGTTATTCCCAGGACGCAGATACGCAGTATTTT. Translating gives CASSYSQDADTQYF.

This clonotype was picked up a small number of times. This rearrangement joins TRBV4-2 to TRBJ2-3; 7 bases fit TRBD2. The germline V gene encodes CDR1 LGHNA and CDR2 YNFKEQ. With 3 bases clipped from V and 0 bases from J, the junction kept 3 bases outside the gene matches. This CDR3 is built from 15 residues. The DNA for the CDR3 is TGTGCCAGCAGCCACAATAGCGGGAGCACAGATACGCAGTATTTT. The encoded protein is CASSHNSGSTDTQYF.

The rearrangement links TRBV5-1 to TRBJ2-2; possibly TRBD2 for D (5 bases). From germline, CDR1 is SGHRS and CDR2 YFSETQ. This CDR3 contains 17 residues. Trimming cost V 0 bases and J 0 bases, with 12 bases left between them. The CDR3 nucleotides read TGCGCCAGCAGCTTGGGATTCGGGAATACGAACACCGGGGAGCTGTTTTTT. Its protein is CASSLGFGNTNTGELFF.

The count of this clonotype is one. This CDR3 reads CASSEVRRLPTSEQFF. DNA of the CDR3: TGTGCCAGCAGTGAGGTAAGGAGGCTCCCGACGAGTGAGCAGTTCTTC. This chain links TRBV2 with TRBJ2-5; TRBD2 is a possible D gene (5 bases). The J call may be wrong; the DNA end is better matched by TRBJ2-1. The CDR3 extends over 16 amino acids. Germline CDR1 and CDR2: SNHLY and FYNNEI.

The gene calls are TRBV6-1 and TRBJ2-1, with 8 bases identical to TRBD1. Germline V gene lookup returns CDR1 MNHNS and CDR2 SASEGT. This CDR3 spans 14 amino acids. V was pared by 4 bases and J by 8 bases, with 7 bases of the junction left unmatched. The CDR3 sequence is CASSGDRFGDEQFF. CDR3 DNA sequence: TGTGCCAGCAGTGGGGACAGGTTCGGAGATGAGCAGTTCTTC.

The CDR3 coding sequence is TGTGCCAGCACTCCCGACGGGGGCGGTCAAAAACTGTTTTTT. This codes for CASTPDGGGQKLFF. The genes are TRBV12-3 or TRBV12-4 and TRBJ1-4, with TRBD1 as a possible D gene (6 bases). The CDR3 runs 14 residues. The ends were cut back, 7 bases at V and 9 bases at J, with 18 bases in the middle.

This clonotype was seen more than once but under ten times. The V call is TRBV6-1, the J call TRBJ1-6; no definite D call. Germline V gives CDR1 MNHNS, CDR2 SASEGT. The CDR3 contains 15 residues. V was clipped by 8 bases and J by 8 bases, with 19 bases between them. The CDR3 region is CASGGVFWDYSPLHF. DNA for the CDR3: TGTGCCAGCGGTGGGGTATTCTGGGATTATTCACCCCTCCACTTT.

The rearrangement links TRBV20-1 to TRBJ2-1; 8 bases align to TRBD2. Losses at the gene ends were 2 bases for V and 9 bases for J; bases not matched to a gene: 15. The CDR3 contains 16 residues. Per germline, CDR1 DFQATT and CDR2 SNEGSKA (reference sequence). The CDR3 nucleotides read TGCAGTGCTAGAACGATAATGGGACTAGTAAGGGGTGAGCAGTTCTTC. It encodes CSARTIMGLVRGEQFF.

This clonotype was counted between two and nine times. This sequence joins TRBV5-1 and TRBJ2-7; no reliable D call. The CDR3 extends over 15 amino acids. V shed 0 bases and J shed 0 bases, with 10 bases lying between them. Germline CDR1 reads SGHRS; CDR2 reads YFSETQ. The CDR3 DNA reads TGCGCCAGCAGCTTGGCCTCAGGAAACTCCTACGAGCAGTACTTC. It translates to CASSLASGNSYEQYF.

Concerning this clonotype itself: The junction and the germline gene differ at one end; a read error may be behind it. CDR3 loop: CASRLLGEKTYNEQFF. Here the CDR3 DNA reads TGTGCCAGCAGATTATTGGGGGAAAAGACCTACAATGAGCAGTTCTTC. The chain employs TRBV28 and TRBJ2-1; D might be TRBD1 or TRBD2, each matching 5 bases. Germline V gene data show CDR1 as MDHEN and CDR2 as SYDVKM. CDR3 length: 16 amino acids.

The chain recombines TRBV20-1 with TRBJ2-4, with 7 bases matching TRBD2. V was clipped by 1 base and J by 0 bases; unmatched bases: 9. This CDR3 is built from 17 residues. Germline lookup yields CDR1 DFQATT and CDR2 SNEGSKA (reference sequence). The CDR3, as DNA: TGCAGTGCTAGAGTTAAATATAGCGGGTTAGCCAAAAACATTCAGTACTTC. This translates into CSARVKYSGLAKNIQYF.

This clonotype was found a few times. This sequence joins TRBV4-1 and TRBJ2-2, with 8 nucleotides matching TRBD2. V lost 1 base, J lost 8 bases, and 9 bases stayed unmatched. Germline CDR1 reads MGHRA; CDR2 reads YSYEKL. The CDR3 runs to 16 residues. The chain's CDR3 is CASSQAWNGGAGELFF. DNA for the CDR3: TGCGCCAGCAGCCAAGCTTGGAACGGGGGGGCGGGGGAGCTGTTTTTT.

The table lists this clonotype with a count of one. V and J are TRBV10-3 and TRBJ2-1; 11 nucleotides align to TRBD2. CDR3 size: 18 residues. The trim removed 2 bases at V and 1 base at J, leaving 7 bases unmatched. The germline V gene encodes CDR1 ENHRY and CDR2 SYGVKD. The CDR3 DNA reads as TGTGCCATCAGTGAGCGGGATAGCGGGGGGGAATCCTACAATGAGCAGTTCTTC. Its translation: CAISERDSGGESYNEQFF.

The chain combines TRBV10-3 with TRBJ1-6; D is possibly TRBD1 (5 bases). V lost 4 bases to trimming and J lost 10 bases, with 11 bases between them. Looked up from germline, CDR1 is ENHRY and CDR2 is SYGVKD. The CDR3 covers 13 residues. CDR3 coding DNA: TGTGCCATCAGTGGCCAACAGGAGTCACCCCTCCACTTT. Protein: CAISGQQESPLHF.